The 23 T cell receptor beta chains in this list originate from one sample, sequenced in a study of Graves' ophthalmopathy and Graves' hyperthyroidism. RNA transcripts served as template for amplifying TCR beta CDR3 sequences. HTBI primers primed a first-round RT-PCR, and a second-round multiplex PCR followed. TCRdb itself ran the multiplex PCR reads through MiXCR, one entry per CDR3 protein. Of approximately 640,000 distinct CDR3 sequences listed, roughly 39% are singletons. Sequenced: peripheral blood. The receptors derive from an adult man with Graves' ophthalmopathy.

This clonotype was counted a single time. Possible read error: a much larger clone is one base away. This rearrangement joins TRBV7-3 to TRBJ1-3; 8 nucleotides line up with TRBD1. The CDR3 spans 13 residues. The germline V gene has CDR1 SGHTA and CDR2 FQGTGA. Trimming took 9 bases from V and 4 from J; bases not matched to a gene: 5. Here the CDR3 DNA reads TGTGCCAGGGACAGGGTAGCAGGAAACACCATATATTTT. Its translation is CARDRVAGNTIYF.

The chain recombines TRBV2 with TRBJ1-5; the D gene is possibly TRBD1 (5 bases). Germline CDR1 and CDR2: SNHLY and FYNNEI. Trimming took 2 bases from V and 0 from J, leaving 14 bases between them. The CDR3 sequence is 17 residues long. CDR3 coding DNA: TGTGCCAGCAGTGAAACCGCAGGGCCTTATAGCAATCAGCCCCAGCATTTT. Protein: CASSETAGPYSNQPQHF.

Details on this clonotype: A read error may explain this, as a much larger clone is one base away. The genes are TRBV24-1 and TRBJ1-2; D is unclear. The CDR3 runs to 13 residues. Germline CDR1 KGHDR, CDR2 SFDVKD. V lost 6 bases, J lost 4 bases, and 11 bases lay in between. This CDR3 reads CATSSRALYGYTF. In DNA, the CDR3 is TGTGCCACCAGTTCCCGGGCCCTCTATGGCTACACCTTC.

Details on this clonotype: Germline is not matched at one junction end, which may reflect a read error. The V and J genes are TRBV19 and TRBJ2-7, with 8 bases identical to TRBD1. The germline CDR1 and CDR2 sequences are LNHDA and SQIVND (reference sequence). The length of the CDR3 is 13 residues. The CDR3 spells CASTGGSSYEQYF. The DNA for the CDR3 is TGTGCCAGTACAGGGGGCTCTTCCTACGAGCAGTACTTT.

This rearrangement joins TRBV20-1 to TRBJ2-5; TRBD2 might be the D (5 bases). Trimming pared 0 bases from V and 11 bases from J, leaving 19 bases between. CDR3 length: 14 residues. Germline V gene data show CDR1 as DFQATT and CDR2 as SNEGSKA (reference sequence). The CDR3 DNA sequence: TGCAGTGCTAGAGATAATCTAGCCAGCAATGAGCAGTACTTC. It codes for CSARDNLASNEQYF.

This clonotype was detected a few times. The rearrangement links TRBV5-1 to TRBJ2-7, with TRBD1 as a possible D gene (6 bases). Germline V gene lookup returns CDR1 SGHRS and CDR2 YFSETQ. Deletions cut 7 bases from V and 3 bases from J, with 11 bases between. The CDR3 is made up of 12 amino acids. CDR3 sequence: CASGAQGYEQYF. DNA for the CDR3: TGCGCCAGCGGAGCACAGGGCTACGAGCAGTACTTC.

This clonotype has ten or more counts. The V and J genes are TRBV5-1 and TRBJ1-1, with 7 bases fitting TRBD1. The trim removed 2 bases at V and 1 base at J, leaving 8 bases unmatched. CDR1 SGHRS and CDR2 YFSETQ come from the germline V gene. This CDR3 spans 16 amino acids. The CDR3 loop is CASSLVQGQPNTEAFF. The DNA of the CDR3 is TGCGCCAGCAGCTTAGTCCAGGGACAGCCGAACACTGAAGCTTTCTTT.

This clonotype came up many times. This rearrangement joins TRBV20-1 to TRBJ2-7; 10 bases line up with TRBD2. CDR1 is DFQATT, CDR2 SNEGSKA, per germline (reference sequence). This CDR3 has 13 amino acids. With 3 bases clipped from V and 6 bases from J, the junction kept 5 bases outside the gene matches. CDR3 nucleotides: TGCAGTGCTAGCCTAGCGGGAGTTCGCGAGCAGTACTTC. Translating it yields CSASLAGVREQYF.

This clonotype was seen a handful of times. The CDR3 loop is CASSPRGERGGETQYF. CDR3 nucleotide sequence: TGTGCCAGCAGCCCCCGAGGAGAGCGGGGCGGGGAGACCCAGTACTTC. The V call is TRBV14, the J call TRBJ2-5; 7 bases map to TRBD2. Unmatched junction bases numbered 13, after V lost 4 bases and J lost 5 bases. This CDR3 region has 16 residues. CDR1 is SGHDN and CDR2 is FVKESK in the germline V gene.

This clonotype was found many times. The chain recombines TRBV3-1 with TRBJ1-1; D is uncertain. This CDR3 contains 13 residues. Trimming left V 6 bases short and J 9 bases short, with 17 bases between. The germline gives CDR1 LGHDT, CDR2 YNNKEL (reference sequence). The CDR3 DNA follows: TGTGCCAGCAGTCCCGGACCCCGTTTTCAAGCTTTCTTT. Its translation is CASSPGPRFQAFF.

This chain joins TRBV7-3 and TRBJ1-1; maybe TRBD1 (6 bases). CDR3 size: 15 residues. Deletions cut 5 bases from V and 1 base from J, with 14 bases between. CDR1 and CDR2 from the germline V gene are SGHTA and FQGTGA. The CDR3 DNA reads TGTGCCAGCAGCGTTACTGAGGGACAGAACACTGAAGCTTTCTTT. Its translation: CASSVTEGQNTEAFF.

This clonotype has ten or more counts. The chain links TRBV5-1 to TRBJ1-2; 8 bases match TRBD1. The V and J ends lost 5 bases and 2 bases, in that order; junction bases with no gene match: 5. Germline CDR1 reads SGHRS; CDR2 reads YFSETQ. This CDR3 contains 14 residues. The chain's CDR3 is CASSWDRLNYGYTF. Here the CDR3 DNA reads TGCGCCAGCAGTTGGGACAGGCTCAACTATGGCTACACCTTC.

This clonotype was picked up many times. This chain uses TRBV6-4 with TRBJ1-5; D unclear. The V end was cut by 3 bases, the J end by 4 bases, with 7 bases between. CDR3 size: 13 residues. CDR1 is MRHNA and CDR2 is SNTAGT in the germline V gene. In DNA form, the CDR3 reads TGTGCCAGCAGTGAGTCCGAGAATCAGCCCCAGCATTTT. Its protein product is CASSESENQPQHF.

This clonotype was seen ten or more times. This sequence joins TRBV14 and TRBJ1-2, with no clear D. Looked up from germline, CDR1 is SGHDN and CDR2 is FVKESK. V shed 4 bases and J shed 3 bases, with 9 bases lying between them. This CDR3 region has 13 residues. This chain's CDR3 is CASSRMEYYGYTF. The CDR3 DNA is TGTGCCAGCAGCCGAATGGAGTACTATGGCTACACCTTC.

The rearrangement links TRBV10-3 to TRBJ1-1; 11 nucleotides line up with TRBD1. This CDR3 region has 14 residues. Per the germline V gene, CDR1 is ENHRY and CDR2 is SYGVKD. Trimming at V came to 10 bases and at J to 5 bases, leaving 9 bases not matched to a gene. The CDR3 here is CATAGTGGSTEAFF. Here the CDR3 DNA reads TGTGCCACCGCTGGGACAGGGGGTTCAACTGAAGCTTTCTTT.

V is TRBV7-2 and J is TRBJ1-2, with 9 bases matching TRBD1. Germline V gene lookup returns CDR1 SGHTA and CDR2 FQGNSA. With 5 bases clipped from V and 4 bases from J, the junction kept 5 bases outside the gene matches. The CDR3 length is 14 residues. As DNA, the CDR3 is TGTGCCAGCAGCATGACAGGGGGGAGCTATGGCTACACCTTC. It encodes CASSMTGGSYGYTF.

In its sample, this clonotype was seen a few times. The chain couples TRBV6-5 to TRBJ1-1; D remains unclear. V was trimmed by 5 bases and J by 3 bases, leaving 10 bases between them. Germline assignment: CDR1 MNHEY and CDR2 SVGAGI. The CDR3 totals 13 residues. CDR3 nucleotides: TGTGCCAGCAGTCAACTTTGGGACACTGAAGCTTTCTTT. It is translated as CASSQLWDTEAFF.

This clonotype was recorded at least ten times. This chain links TRBV29-1 with TRBJ1-2; D perhaps matches TRBD1 (6 bases). The CDR3 runs to 13 residues. Looked up from germline, CDR1 is SQVTM and CDR2 is ANQGSEA. The ends were cut back, 6 bases at V and 3 bases at J, with 14 bases in the middle. The CDR3 sequence is CSVNTGRDYGYTF. CDR3 DNA sequence: TGCAGCGTCAATACAGGGAGGGACTATGGCTACACCTTC. Variable domain in full (rest from reference TRBV29-1 and TRBJ1-2): SAVISQKPSRDICQRGTSLTIQCQVDSQVTMMFWYRQQPGQSLTLIATANQGSEATYESGFVIDKFPISRPNLTFSTLTVSNMSPEDSSIYLCSVNTGRDYGYTFGSGTRLTVV.

This clonotype was seen only once. The V and J genes are TRBV24-1 and TRBJ2-7; D remains unclear. TRBJ2-1 explains the end of the DNA better; the J call may be wrong. Looked up from germline, CDR1 is KGHDR and CDR2 is SFDVKD. The CDR3 runs 13 residues. The CDR3 region has the DNA TGTGCCACCAGTGATTTGGGCTCCAATGAGCAGTTCTTC. This codes for CATSDLGSNEQFF.

The chain employs TRBV12-3 or TRBV12-4 and TRBJ1-1, with D possibly being TRBD1 (6 bases). The V and J ends lost 2 bases and 1 base respectively, with 32 bases between them. This CDR3 comprises 22 residues. Here the CDR3 DNA reads TGTGCCAGCAGTTTATCGACAGGTCGCTCTGAGGAGGGGCCGGACGAGAACACTGAAGCTTTCTTT. This gives the protein CASSLSTGRSEEGPDENTEAFF.

This clonotype occurred a few times. V gene TRBV11-2 combines with J gene TRBJ1-6; D unclear. This CDR3 is built from 15 residues. Per the germline V gene, CDR1 is SGHAT and CDR2 is FQNNGV. V lost 6 bases, J lost 1 base, and 10 bases lay in between. CDR3 sequence: CASRVGSSYNSPLHF. CDR3 DNA: TGTGCCAGCAGGGTCGGTAGTTCCTATAATTCACCCCTCCACTTT.

This clonotype showed up many times. The chain combines TRBV24-1 with TRBJ2-7, with 8 bases lining up with TRBD1. V was pared by 9 bases and J by 5 bases, with 11 bases of the junction left unmatched. The germline gives CDR1 KGHDR, CDR2 SFDVKD. This CDR3 is built from 14 residues. DNA of the CDR3: TGTGCCACCGCTACGGACAGGGCTCGGGACGAGCAGTACTTC. This gives the protein CATATDRARDEQYF.

Concerning this clonotype: A much larger clone sits a single nucleotide away, making a read error possible. The gene calls are TRBV7-8 and TRBJ2-5, with 9 positions matching TRBD1. With V trimmed by 10 bases and J by 0 bases, 6 bases remained unmatched. Germline CDR1 is SGHVS and CDR2 is FQNEAQ. CDR3 length equals 14 residues. As DNA, the CDR3 is TGTGCCATTGAACAGGGGGCGGACCAAGAGACCCAGTACTTC. Protein sequence: CAIEQGADQETQYF.